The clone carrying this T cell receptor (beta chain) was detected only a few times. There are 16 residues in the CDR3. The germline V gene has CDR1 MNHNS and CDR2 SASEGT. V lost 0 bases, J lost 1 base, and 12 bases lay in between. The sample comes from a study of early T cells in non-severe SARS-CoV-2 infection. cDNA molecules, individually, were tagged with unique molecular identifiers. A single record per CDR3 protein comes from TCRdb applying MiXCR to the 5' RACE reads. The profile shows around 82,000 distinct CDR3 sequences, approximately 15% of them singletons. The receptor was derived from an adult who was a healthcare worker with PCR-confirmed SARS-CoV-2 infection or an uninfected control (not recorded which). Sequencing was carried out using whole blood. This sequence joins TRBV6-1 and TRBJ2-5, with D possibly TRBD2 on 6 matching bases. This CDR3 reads CASSEAWVGGQETQYF. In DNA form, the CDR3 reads TGTGCCAGCAGTGAAGCGTGGGTGGGGGGCCAAGAGACCCAGTACTTC.